A single sample is the source of the 14 T cell receptor beta chains below, sequenced in a study of post-analysis software for immune sequencing data. Study-level findings and limits: Controls had lower frequencies than patients of 4 or 5 TRBV segments, which included TRBV5-6, TRBV5-1 and TRBV20-1.

Unique molecular identifiers were carried by the TCR beta cDNA libraries. TCRdb itself ran the PCR reads through MiXCR, one entry per CDR3 protein. Of about 620,000 distinct CDR3 sequences in the sample, 44% were seen once. No cognate antigen is known for these TCRs. Source material: blood. The receptors were sampled from a girl between 5 and 17 years old with multiple sclerosis.

The chain links TRBV20-1 to TRBJ2-7, with TRBD1 as a possible D gene (6 bases). Germline-derived CDR1 and CDR2 are DFQATT and SNEGSKA (reference sequence). The CDR3 has 16 residues. V dropped 2 bases and J dropped 7 bases, with 24 bases sitting between them. The CDR3 nucleotides are TGCAGTGCTAGATGGCATCGCAGGGGCTCCTACAATGAGCAGTACTTC. Translated: CSARWHRRGSYNEQYF.

The table lists this clonotype with a few counts. The chain has TRBV20-1 and TRBJ2-1, with D uncertain. The V gene lost 0 bases and the J gene lost 5 bases, with 5 bases spanning the gap. Germline-derived CDR1 and CDR2 are DFQATT and SNEGSKA (reference sequence). The CDR3 loop spans 12 amino acids. The CDR3 coding sequence is TGCAGTGCTAGAGATCACCACAATGAGCAGTTCTTC. Protein: CSARDHHNEQFF.

This clonotype was observed a few times. V gene TRBV12-3 or TRBV12-4 combines with J gene TRBJ2-7, with TRBD1 as a possible D gene (5 bases). CDR3 length equals 13 residues. The V end lost 9 bases, the J end lost 3 bases, and 15 bases lay between the germline ends. Here the CDR3 DNA reads TGTGCCAGTAGAAGACCCGACAGCTACGAGCAGTACTTC. It specifies CASRRPDSYEQYF.

A few counts support this clonotype. The V call is TRBV12-3 or TRBV12-4, the J call TRBJ2-5, with D tentatively TRBD1 or TRBD2 (5 bases each). The CDR3 length is 13 residues. V lost 6 bases and J 5 bases, leaving 13 bases between the germline ends. In DNA form, the CDR3 reads TGTGCCAGCAGGCTGGGGGTAGGGGAGACCCAGTACTTC. Its translation is CASRLGVGETQYF.

A few counts support this clonotype. J is TRBJ2-7 and V is TRBV5-1; the D gene could be TRBD1 or TRBD2 (5 bases each). V lost 0 bases to trimming and J lost 5 bases, with 21 bases between them. This CDR3 is 17 amino acids long. Germline loops: CDR1 SGHRS, CDR2 YFSETQ. The CDR3 loop reads CASSLARWDPQVDEQYF. As DNA, the CDR3 is TGCGCCAGCAGCTTGGCCCGGTGGGACCCTCAAGTGGACGAGCAGTACTTC.

CDR3 DNA sequence: TGCAGCGCTTCGGACAGGTGGGGAAACACTGAAGCTTTCTTT. Encoded protein: CSASDRWGNTEAFF. V usage is TRBV29-1 and J usage is TRBJ1-1; TRBD1 aligns across 7 bases. The CDR3 consists of 14 residues. CDR1 and CDR2 (germline): SQVTM, ANQGSEA. V lost 7 bases and J lost 2; bases outside the gene matches: 10. Supplemented by reference TRBV29-1 and TRBJ1-1, the full variable domain reads SAVISQKPSRDICQRGTSLTIQCQVDSQVTMMFWYRQQPGQSLTLIATANQGSEATYESGFVIDKFPISRPNLTFSTLTVSNMSPEDSSIYLCSASDRWGNTEAFFGQGTRLTVV.

This chain uses TRBV10-3 with TRBJ1-1, with 7 bases matching TRBD1. The CDR3 has 16 amino acids. CDR1 and CDR2 (germline): ENHRY, SYGVKD. V shed 3 bases, J shed 0 bases, and the junction held 7 bases outside the gene matches. The CDR3, as DNA: TGTGCCATCAGTGACCCTAGGGACAGATTGAACACTGAAGCTTTCTTT. Protein product: CAISDPRDRLNTEAFF.

On this clonotype itself: The junction shows a germline mismatch at one end, possibly a read error. V and J are TRBV10-3 and TRBJ2-3, with no clear D. From germline, CDR1 is ENHRY and CDR2 SYGVKD. The length of the CDR3 is 16 residues. This CDR3 is CASVDTRHESGDTQYF. The CDR3 nucleotides read TGCGCCAGCGTTGACACTCGACACGAATCCGGAGATACGCAGTATTTT.

The chain uses TRBV6-2 or TRBV6-3 and TRBJ2-1; TRBD1 aligns across 8 bases. Germline V CDR1 and CDR2: MNHEY, SVGEGT. The J segment lost 2 bases and the V segment lost 4 bases, leaving 7 bases of the junction unmatched. The CDR3 totals 16 residues. The CDR3: CASSSLQGATYNEQFF. The DNA for the CDR3 is TGTGCCAGCAGTTCCTTGCAGGGGGCGACCTACAATGAGCAGTTCTTC.

This clonotype was picked up a small number of times. This chain uses TRBV6-1 with TRBJ2-4, with 9 bases that match TRBD1. Looked up from germline, CDR1 is MNHNS and CDR2 is SASEGT. V lost 1 base and J lost 1; bases outside the gene matches: 2. The CDR3 extends over 16 amino acids. CDR3 sequence reads: CASSEGTGVAKNIQYF. The CDR3 DNA is TGTGCCAGCAGTGAAGGGACAGGGGTCGCCAAAAACATTCAGTACTTC.

The rearrangement uses TRBV7-2 and TRBJ2-5, with 11 bases matching TRBD2. CDR1 is SGHTA, CDR2 FQGNSA, per germline. The CDR3 is 16 amino acids. V trimming: 5 bases; J trimming: 5 bases; junction bases outside the gene matches: 10. The CDR3 DNA sequence: TGTGCCAGCAGCCTCCGATTAGCGGGAGGGAGGGAGACCCAGTACTTC. Residues: CASSLRLAGGRETQYF.

A word on this clonotype: A junction boundary mismatches the germline segment, possibly from a read error. The CDR3 protein is CVISETGVSYEQYF. Written as DNA, the CDR3 is TGTGTCATCAGCGAGACAGGCGTTTCGTACGAGCAGTACTTC. V usage is TRBV10-3 and J usage is TRBJ2-5; possibly TRBD1 for D (6 bases). The J call may be in error: the DNA end matches TRBJ2-7 better. This CDR3 has 14 residues. Per the germline V gene, CDR1 is ENHRY and CDR2 is SYGVKD.

On this clonotype: Given the absence of the conserved phenylalanine or tryptophan at the CDR3 end, a read error is likely. V is TRBV5-1 and J is TRBJ2-3, with 15 bases identical to TRBD2. This CDR3 contains 18 residues. Germline V CDR1 and CDR2: SGHRS, YFSETQ. Trimming at V came to 4 bases and at J to 4 bases, leaving 10 bases not matched to a gene. For the CDR3, the DNA is TGCGCCAGCAGCCTCCGGACTAGCGGGGGGGCGTTCTCAGATACGCAGTATTTA. It is translated as CASSLRTSGGAFSDTQYL.

The V call is TRBV12-3 or TRBV12-4, the J call TRBJ2-1, with 9 nucleotides matching TRBD1. The V segment lost 5 bases and the J segment 9 bases; nucleotides outside the gene matches: 8. This CDR3 comprises 14 residues. DNA of the CDR3: TGTGCCAGCAGTCGGGGGACAGGGACGATTGAGCAGTTCTTC. It encodes CASSRGTGTIEQFF.